This entry lists 23 T cell receptor beta chains sequenced from one sample in a study of T cell responses to AZD1222 COVID-19 vaccine. Clones were sequenced by immunoSEQ multiplex PCR, and TCRdb holds only the in-frame ones, with some missing. The sample includes over 120,000 clones, more than 85% of them seen just once. Source: peripheral blood, taken after recovery from COVID-19. Receptors originate from an adult who had recovered from COVID-19.

This chain uses TRBV7-2 with TRBJ1-1, with no clear D. Deletions cut 1 base from V and 10 bases from J, with 10 bases between. This CDR3 comprises 12 residues. Looked up from germline, CDR1 is SGHTA and CDR2 is FQGNSA. CDR3 sequence: CASSLEPLRAFF. In DNA form, the CDR3 reads TGTGCCAGCAGCTTAGAACCCCTAAGAGCTTTCTTT.

This chain links TRBV11-3 with TRBJ2-1; 11 bases align to TRBD1. The length of the CDR3 is 15 residues. J lost 8 bases, V lost 5 bases, and 8 bases had no gene match. From germline, CDR1 is SGHNT and CDR2 YENEEA. CDR3 region: CASSRDRGISHEQFF. Here the CDR3 DNA reads TGTGCCAGCAGCCGGGACAGGGGGATTTCACATGAGCAGTTCTTC. Filled out from reference TRBV11-3 and TRBJ2-1, the complete variable domain reads EAGVVQSPRYKIIEKKQPVAFWCNPISGHNTLYWYLQNLGQGPELLIRYENEEAVDDSQLPKDRFSAERLKGVDSTLKIQPAELGDSAVYLCASSRDRGISHEQFFGPGTRLTVL.

The CDR3 loop reads CASSTGQGNSNQPQHF. The CDR3 DNA reads TGTGCCAGTAGTACGGGACAGGGGAATAGCAATCAGCCCCAGCATTTT. This chain uses TRBV19 with TRBJ1-5; 10 bases map to TRBD1. This CDR3 spans 16 amino acids. Germline-derived CDR1 and CDR2 are LNHDA and SQIVND (reference sequence). The V segment lost 4 bases and the J segment 0 bases; nucleotides outside the gene matches: 3. The variable domain in full, completed from reference TRBV19 and TRBJ1-5, reads DGGITQSPKYLFRKEGQNVTLSCEQNLNHDAMYWYRQDPGQGLRLIYYSQIVNDFQKGDIAEGYSVSREKKESFPLTVTSAQKNPTAFYLCASSTGQGNSNQPQHFGDGTRLSIL.

The rearrangement links TRBV24-1 to TRBJ2-7, with D possibly matching TRBD2 (6 bases). Trimming took 4 bases from V and 3 from J, leaving 15 bases between them. The CDR3 is made up of 15 amino acids. The germline V gene encodes CDR1 KGHDR and CDR2 SFDVKD. CDR3 bases: TGTGCCACCAGTGACAACCGGGACTTGGGCTACGAGCAGTACTTC. Amino acid sequence: CATSDNRDLGYEQYF.

This clone has a single count. CDR3 sequence (DNA): TGTGCCAGCAGCTTAAGCGGGAGGGGAAACATTCAGTACTTC. Encoded protein: CASSLSGRGNIQYF. V gene TRBV13 combines with J gene TRBJ2-4; 10 bases match TRBD2. The germline gives CDR1 PRHDT, CDR2 FYEKMQ (reference sequence). The CDR3 spans 14 residues. The V gene end was trimmed by 2 bases and the J gene end by 6 bases; junction bases not matched to a gene: 1.

V usage is TRBV27 and J usage is TRBJ2-2; TRBD1 matches 7 bases. The J segment lost 4 bases and the V segment lost 8 bases, leaving 7 bases of the junction unmatched. Germline V CDR1 and CDR2: MNHEY, SMNVEV (reference sequence). CDR3 length: 14 amino acids. CDR3 DNA sequence: TGTGCCAGCGGGACCGACAGGGCCACCGGGGAGCTGTTTTTT. Residues: CASGTDRATGELFF.

The rearrangement joins TRBV2 to TRBJ2-1; TRBD2 matches at 8 bases. The germline V gene encodes CDR1 SNHLY and CDR2 FYNNEI. The CDR3 extends over 15 amino acids. V dropped 3 bases and J dropped 5; count of bases not matched to a gene: 6. The CDR3 region is CASSDKRESDNEQFF. DNA for the CDR3: TGTGCCAGCAGTGATAAGCGGGAGTCGGACAATGAGCAGTTCTTC.

The chain joins TRBV28 to TRBJ1-2, with 7 positions matching TRBD1. Trimming at V came to 5 bases and at J to 0 bases, leaving 3 bases not matched to a gene. The germline CDR1 and CDR2 sequences are MDHEN and SYDVKM. This CDR3 has 14 residues. CDR3: CASSTGQANYGYTF. CDR3 DNA: TGTGCCAGCAGTACCGGACAGGCTAACTATGGCTACACCTTC.

This chain links TRBV11-3 with TRBJ2-7; D might be TRBD1 or TRBD2, each matching 5 bases. Germline CDR1 SGHNT, CDR2 YENEEA. The CDR3 extends over 14 amino acids. Between the trimmed V and J ends, which lost 9 bases and 2 bases, there was a span of 17 bases. The DNA for the CDR3 is TGTGCCAGTTCCAGAGGGCAGGGAGCCTACGAGCAGTACTTC. Protein product: CASSRGQGAYEQYF.

The chain carries TRBV4-1 and TRBJ2-7, with D uncertain. The CDR3 spans 13 residues. Trimming removed 1 base at V and 4 bases at J, with 8 bases between. The germline gives CDR1 MGHRA, CDR2 YSYEKL. CDR3 loop: CASSQGVLYEQYF. CDR3 sequence (DNA): TGCGCCAGCAGCCAAGGGGTACTATACGAGCAGTACTTC.

This chain connects TRBV24-1 to TRBJ1-2, with 8 bases aligning to TRBD1. The CDR3 contains 17 residues. Trimming took 2 bases from V and 5 from J; bases not matched to a gene: 12. Germline V lookup: CDR1 KGHDR, CDR2 SFDVKD. CDR3 amino acids: CATSDSSRTGIEYGYTF. DNA of the CDR3: TGTGCCACCAGTGATTCTTCTCGGACAGGGATCGAGTATGGCTACACCTTC.

This clone was detected once. The chain has TRBV6-2 or TRBV6-3 and TRBJ2-1; 11 nucleotides agree with TRBD2. The CDR3 runs 17 residues. The germline gives CDR1 MNHEY, CDR2 SVGEGT. V lost 0 bases and J lost 4; bases outside the gene matches: 5. The CDR3 region has the DNA TGTGCCAGCAGTTACTCGTTGGCTAGCGGGAGGTACAATGAGCAGTTCTTC. Protein product: CASSYSLASGRYNEQFF.

The V gene is TRBV27, the J gene TRBJ1-4, with D tentatively TRBD1 (5 bases). The germline V and J ends were trimmed by 3 bases and 8 bases, with 7 bases remaining between them. Looked up from germline, CDR1 is MNHEY and CDR2 is SMNVEV (reference sequence). The CDR3 has 12 amino acids. CDR3 DNA sequence: TGTGCCAGCAGTTTCCGGGGGGAAAAACTGTTTTTT. Protein product: CASSFRGEKLFF.

V gene TRBV19 combines with J gene TRBJ1-4; D not certain. Per germline, CDR1 LNHDA and CDR2 SQIVND (reference sequence). Trimming left V 3 bases short and J 8 bases short, with 7 bases between. CDR3 length: 12 residues. CDR3 nucleotides: TGTGCCAGTAGTATTCCACGCGAAAAACTGTTTTTT. Translating it yields CASSIPREKLFF.

J is TRBJ1-1 and V is TRBV3-1 (or the pseudogene TRBV3-2), with D perhaps TRBD1 (6 bases). Germline CDR1 and CDR2: LGHDT and YNNKEL (reference sequence). This CDR3 has 13 amino acids. The ends were cut back, 6 bases at V and 1 base at J, with 9 bases in the middle. CDR3 loop: CASRRGGNTEAFF. DNA of the CDR3: TGTGCCAGCAGGAGAGGGGGGAACACTGAAGCTTTCTTT.

The V call is TRBV28, the J call TRBJ2-7; 7 bases are shared with TRBD2. The CDR3 extends over 14 amino acids. V trimming: 8 bases; J trimming: 1 base; junction bases outside the gene matches: 8. Germline loops: CDR1 MDHEN, CDR2 SYDVKM. The CDR3 spells CASSGLADSYEQYF. Here the CDR3 DNA reads TGTGCCAGCTCCGGGCTAGCGGATTCCTACGAGCAGTACTTC.

The chain joins TRBV5-5 to TRBJ1-2; D possibly corresponds to TRBD1 (5 bases). Trimming left V 2 bases short and J 5 bases short, with 22 bases between. This CDR3 has 17 residues. Germline CDR1 SGHKS, CDR2 YYEKEE (reference sequence). CDR3 protein: CASSFTPLGREGYGYTF. The CDR3 DNA reads TGTGCCAGCAGCTTCACCCCACTAGGCAGGGAGGGTTATGGCTACACCTTC.

CDR3 DNA: TGCGCCAGCAGCTTGGAACAGGGGGCAGGTCAGCCCCAGCATTTT. This translates into CASSLEQGAGQPQHF. V usage is TRBV5-1 and J usage is TRBJ1-5, with 9 nucleotides matching TRBD1. With 0 bases clipped from V and 6 bases from J, the junction kept 4 bases outside the gene matches. CDR1 is SGHRS, CDR2 YFSETQ, per germline. This CDR3 contains 15 residues.

The V and J genes are TRBV5-4 and TRBJ2-7; 7 positions agree with TRBD2. CDR3 length equals 15 residues. Germline V gene data show CDR1 as SGHNT and CDR2 as YYREEE (reference sequence). J lost 0 bases, V lost 5 bases, and 8 bases had no gene match. CDR3 region: CASSLGRSHSYEQYF. CDR3 in DNA: TGTGCCAGCAGTCTCGGGAGGTCCCACTCCTACGAGCAGTACTTC.

V gene TRBV3-1 (or the pseudogene TRBV3-2) combines with J gene TRBJ1-4; the D is unclear. Germline V gives CDR1 LGHDT, CDR2 YNNKEL (reference sequence). The CDR3 length is 14 residues. Trimming removed 1 base from V and 8 bases from J, with 11 bases in between. The CDR3 DNA is TGTGCCAGCAGCCAAGTCGTGGGTTTAGAAAAACTGTTTTTT. Translating it yields CASSQVVGLEKLFF.

This chain links TRBV7-2 with TRBJ2-7; D is unclear. The CDR3 consists of 15 residues. With 1 base removed from V and 2 bases from J, the gap between germline ends came to 12 bases. The V gene's germline CDR1 is SGHTA and CDR2 FQGNSA. CDR3 sequence: CASSLVPEPPYEQYF. Here the CDR3 DNA reads TGTGCCAGCAGCTTAGTTCCGGAGCCCCCCTACGAGCAGTACTTC.

This clone was observed once. CDR3 region: CASSERDRVDGYTF. For the CDR3, the DNA is TGTGCCAGCTCGGAAAGGGACAGGGTAGATGGCTACACCTTC. The chain is built from TRBV18 and TRBJ1-2; TRBD1 matches at 9 bases. The V segment lost 6 bases and the J segment 6 bases; nucleotides outside the gene matches: 8. CDR1 is KGHSH and CDR2 is LQKENI in the germline V gene. The CDR3 sequence is 14 residues long. Drawing the rest from reference TRBV18 and TRBJ1-2, the complete variable domain is NAGVMQNPRHLVRRRGQEARLRCSPMKGHSHVYWYRQLPEEGLKFMVYLQKENIIDESGMPKERFSAEFPKEGPSILRIQQVVRGDSAAYFCASSERDRVDGYTFGSGTRLTVV.

The J gene is TRBJ2-7, the V gene TRBV2, with 13 bases aligning to TRBD2. After removal of 6 bases from V and 7 bases from J, the junction contained 6 bases not matched to a gene. Per germline, CDR1 SNHLY and CDR2 FYNNEI. The CDR3 is 14 amino acids. The CDR3, as DNA: TGTGCCAGCAGCGGGACTAGCGGGAAGGGTGAGCAGTACTTC. Translation: CASSGTSGKGEQYF.